Below are 4 T cell receptor beta chains sequenced from a single sample in a study of blood T cell repertoires in COVID-19. Method: immunoSEQ multiplex PCR; TCRdb's copy keeps in-frame clones and lacks some. There are about 200,000 clones in the sample; 75% to 85% occur only once, and over 10% lies in the top ten. Material: peripheral blood. Receptors originate from a human donor in a cohort sampled during active COVID-19.

The V call is TRBV24-1, the J call TRBJ2-3; 10 nucleotides match TRBD2. Unmatched junction bases numbered 3, after V lost 6 bases and J lost 4 bases. This CDR3 spans 14 amino acids. The germline V gene encodes CDR1 KGHDR and CDR2 SFDVKD. The CDR3 loop is CATSSGGGPDTQYF. The DNA of the CDR3 is TGTGCCACCAGTAGCGGGGGGGGCCCAGATACGCAGTATTTT.

The chain has TRBV7-2 and TRBJ1-6, with 11 bases fitting TRBD1. Germline CDR1 SGHTA, CDR2 FQGNSA. V was clipped by 2 bases and J by 8 bases; unmatched bases: 2. This CDR3 contains 15 residues. The CDR3 DNA reads TGTGCCAGCAGCTTATGGGGACAGGGGGATTCACCCCTCCACTTT. It specifies CASSLWGQGDSPLHF.

The rearrangement joins TRBV2 to TRBJ2-2; a possible D gene is TRBD1 (5 bases). The CDR3 runs to 15 residues. Germline V gives CDR1 SNHLY, CDR2 FYNNEI. Trimming took 5 bases from V and 6 from J, leaving 16 bases between them. CDR3 coding DNA: TGTGCCAGCAGTTCGTCAGGGCCCAACGCCGGGGAGCTGTTTTTT. Protein sequence: CASSSSGPNAGELFF.

The chain recombines TRBV5-1 with TRBJ1-1, with 8 bases that match TRBD1. V was pared by 2 bases and J by 1 base, with 7 bases of the junction left unmatched. This CDR3 has 16 residues. The germline V gene encodes CDR1 SGHRS and CDR2 YFSETQ. The CDR3 here is CASSFGSGTGNTEAFF. CDR3 nucleotides: TGCGCCAGCAGCTTCGGCTCCGGGACAGGGAACACTGAAGCTTTCTTT.